The 30 T cell receptor beta chains in this list originate from one sample, sequenced in a study of PD-1 blockade in classical Hodgkin lymphoma. The method was immunoSEQ multiplex PCR; TCRdb's version includes in-frame clones alone and lacks a portion of them. The table lists 31,000 or so clones, just over 70% of them singletons. Each patient experienced a relapse that followed autologous stem cell transplantation, and brentuximab vedotin exposure varied. This specimen was peripheral blood mononuclear cells (PBMCs), taken before the second cycle of nivolumab. Source of these receptors: a human donor with classical Hodgkin lymphoma.

The sample holds one count of this clone. V gene TRBV28 combines with J gene TRBJ2-3; tentatively, D is TRBD2 (6 bases). Per the germline V gene, CDR1 is MDHEN and CDR2 is SYDVKM. The CDR3 length is 16 residues. Trimming shortened V by 5 bases and J by 4 bases, and 19 bases separated the two germline ends. The CDR3 DNA follows: TGTGCCAGCAGTACCTATGGCGGGACCGGGGCAGATACGCAGTATTTT. This encodes CASSTYGGTGADTQYF.

This clone was observed a few times. The rearrangement joins TRBV30 to TRBJ1-2; TRBD1 matches 9 bases. V trimming: 0 bases; J trimming: 4 bases; junction bases outside the gene matches: 3. Germline CDR1 reads GTSNPN; CDR2 reads SVGIG (reference sequence). The CDR3 contains 14 residues. The CDR3 protein is CAWSVQGAGYGYTF. CDR3 nucleotide sequence: TGTGCCTGGAGTGTACAGGGGGCTGGCTATGGCTACACCTTC.

Concerning this clone: This may stem from a read error, because a much larger clone lies one nucleotide away. Other DNA sequences in the sample encode the same CDR3. The chain joins TRBV6-5 to TRBJ1-2, with 7 bases lining up with TRBD1. The V gene's germline CDR1 is MNHEY and CDR2 SVGAGI. The V segment lost 8 bases and the J segment 4 bases; nucleotides outside the gene matches: 7. This CDR3 is 13 amino acids long. The CDR3 DNA reads TGTGCCAGCGGCGATCACAGGGGCTATGGCTACACCTTC. It is translated as CASGDHRGYGYTF.

V and J are TRBV27 and TRBJ2-1; 10 nucleotides align to TRBD2. From germline, CDR1 is MNHEY and CDR2 SMNVEV (reference sequence). The CDR3 has 16 residues. The V segment lost 0 bases and the J segment 9 bases; nucleotides outside the gene matches: 8. The CDR3 loop reads CASSLSSGTSEGEQFF. The DNA of the CDR3 is TGTGCCAGCAGTTTATCGTCCGGGACTAGCGAGGGTGAGCAGTTCTTC.

The rearrangement links TRBV4-3 to TRBJ2-2; D possibly corresponds to TRBD2 (5 bases). Germline loops: CDR1 LGHNA, CDR2 YSLEER. The CDR3 spans 15 residues. The V end lost 3 bases, the J end lost 2 bases, and 10 bases lay between the germline ends. This chain's CDR3 is CASSQALANTGELFF. As DNA, the CDR3 is TGCGCCAGCAGCCAGGCGCTAGCAAACACCGGGGAGCTGTTTTTT.

The V call is TRBV19, the J call TRBJ2-5, with D possibly being TRBD1 (6 bases). The germline V gene encodes CDR1 LNHDA and CDR2 SQIVND (reference sequence). V lost 1 base, J lost 4 bases, and 10 bases lay in between. The CDR3 runs to 14 residues. The CDR3 spells CASSIVAGAETQYF. CDR3 bases: TGTGCCAGTAGTATAGTTGCAGGGGCAGAGACCCAGTACTTC.

The genes are TRBV7-3 and TRBJ2-2; D is unclear. The CDR3 runs 17 residues. The V gene lost 1 base and the J gene lost 5 bases, with 17 bases spanning the gap. Per germline, CDR1 SGHTA and CDR2 FQGTGA. CDR3 residues: CASSLRPEPLGTGELFF. DNA for the CDR3: TGTGCCAGCAGCTTAAGGCCCGAGCCACTTGGGACCGGGGAGCTGTTTTTT.

The chain is built from TRBV5-1 and TRBJ2-2, with 9 bases aligning to TRBD1. The CDR3 covers 14 residues. Germline-derived CDR1 and CDR2 are SGHRS and YFSETQ. Trimming cost V 1 base and J 6 bases; bases outside gene matches: 1. DNA for the CDR3: TGCGCCAGCAGCTTGAGACAGGGGGCCGGGGAGCTGTTTTTT. Translated: CASSLRQGAGELFF.

The J gene is TRBJ2-5, the V gene TRBV5-8; D remains ambiguous. CDR1 SGHTS and CDR2 YDEGEE come from the germline V gene. This CDR3 has 14 amino acids. Between the trimmed V and J ends, which lost 2 bases and 2 bases, there was a span of 10 bases. As DNA, the CDR3 is TGTGCCAGCAGCTTCGGGCACCTACAAGAGACCCAGTACTTC. It encodes CASSFGHLQETQYF.

This clone was observed a handful of times. The CDR3 bases are TGTGCCATCAGTGATGCGGGGGCGACGCAGTATTTT. This codes for CAISDAGATQYF. V usage is TRBV10-3 and J usage is TRBJ2-3, with D possibly matching TRBD2 (7 bases). V was trimmed by 3 bases and J by 9 bases, leaving 10 bases between them. The CDR3 loop spans 12 amino acids. Germline V gene sequence: CDR1 ENHRY, CDR2 SYGVKD.

This chain links TRBV7-7 with TRBJ2-2, with D maybe TRBD1 (5 bases). Between the trimmed V and J ends, which lost 1 base and 3 bases, there was a span of 6 bases. The CDR3 is 14 residues long. Germline V CDR1 and CDR2: SSHAT, FNYEAQ (reference sequence). This CDR3 is CASSLGQHTGELFF. CDR3 coding DNA: TGTGCCAGCAGCTTAGGACAGCACACCGGGGAGCTGTTTTTT.

The rearrangement uses TRBV18 and TRBJ2-5; 8 bases fit TRBD1. J lost 5 bases, V lost 1 base, and 15 bases had no gene match. The germline V gene encodes CDR1 KGHSH and CDR2 LQKENI. The CDR3 runs 18 residues. Here the CDR3 reads CASSPQALGQARAETQYF. For the CDR3, the DNA is TGTGCCAGCTCACCACAGGCCCTGGGACAGGCAAGGGCGGAGACCCAGTACTTC.

This chain uses TRBV27 with TRBJ2-3; D might be TRBD1 or TRBD2, each matching 5 bases. With 3 bases removed from V and 4 bases from J, the gap between germline ends came to 11 bases. This CDR3 is 14 amino acids long. CDR1 is MNHEY, CDR2 SMNVEV, per germline (reference sequence). The CDR3 sequence: CASSLGDPADTQYF. CDR3 bases: TGTGCCAGCAGTTTGGGGGATCCTGCAGATACGCAGTATTTT.

The chain employs TRBV27 and TRBJ1-6; D remains unclear. The CDR3 extends over 15 amino acids. The germline gives CDR1 MNHEY, CDR2 SMNVEV (reference sequence). Trimming took 8 bases from V and 5 from J, leaving 16 bases between them. CDR3 residues: CASATVGSHNSPLHF. The DNA of the CDR3 is TGTGCCAGCGCCACGGTGGGCAGTCATAATTCACCCCTCCACTTT.

The chain employs TRBV15 and TRBJ1-1, with a tentative D call TRBD1 (5 bases). The germline V gene has CDR1 LNHNV and CDR2 YYDKDF (reference sequence). With 1 base removed from V and 1 base from J, the gap between germline ends came to 10 bases. The CDR3 runs 15 residues. The CDR3 nucleotides are TGTGCCACCAGCAGAGGACGGACATCGAACACTGAAGCTTTCTTT. This encodes CATSRGRTSNTEAFF.

The chain links TRBV7-9 to TRBJ2-7; D gene ambiguous. The CDR3 spans 13 residues. In germline, CDR1 is SEHNR, CDR2 FQNEAQ (reference sequence). The V end was cut by 0 bases, the J end by 2 bases, with 5 bases between. This chain's CDR3 is CASSLAGPYEQYF. As DNA, the CDR3 is TGTGCCAGCAGCTTAGCAGGACCCTACGAGCAGTACTTC.

This chain joins TRBV7-9 and TRBJ1-1; D is ambiguous. This CDR3 is built from 12 residues. CDR1 and CDR2 from the germline V gene are SEHNR and FQNEAQ (reference sequence). V lost 5 bases and J lost 7, with 11 bases in between. CDR3 sequence (DNA): TGTGCCAGCAGCCGGGGAATACATGAAGCTTTCTTT. This gives the protein CASSRGIHEAFF.

The chain has TRBV9 and TRBJ2-5; D possibly corresponds to TRBD1 (6 bases). CDR1 is SGDLS and CDR2 is YYNGEE in the germline V gene. The CDR3 contains 15 residues. With 0 bases removed from V and 2 bases from J, the gap between germline ends came to 11 bases. The CDR3 nucleotides are TGTGCCAGCAGCGTAGGGACAGCCCTTCAAGAGACCCAGTACTTC. It codes for CASSVGTALQETQYF.

This chain uses TRBV19 with TRBJ1-5, with D hard to call. CDR1 and CDR2 (germline): LNHDA, SQIVND (reference sequence). There are 13 residues in the CDR3. The V end was cut by 6 bases, the J end by 4 bases, with 10 bases between. The CDR3 region has the DNA TGTGCCAGTAGAAGGGAGCCAAATCAGCCCCAGCATTTT. Translating gives CASRREPNQPQHF.

This chain links TRBV5-6 with TRBJ1-1, with D possibly TRBD1 on 5 matching bases. The ends were cut back, 4 bases at V and 1 base at J, with 11 bases in the middle. Per germline, CDR1 SGHDT and CDR2 YYEEEE. The CDR3 contains 14 residues. The CDR3 loop reads CASSADTSNTEAFF. As DNA, the CDR3 is TGTGCCAGCAGCGCGGACACCTCGAACACTGAAGCTTTCTTT.

The CDR3, as DNA: TGTGCCTGGAGTGTACGGCGGGAGGCCGACGAGCAGTACTTC. Translated: CAWSVRREADEQYF. V usage is TRBV30 and J usage is TRBJ2-7; 8 bases agree with TRBD2. In germline, CDR1 is GTSNPN, CDR2 SVGIG (reference sequence). The CDR3 loop spans 14 amino acids. V gave up 0 bases and J gave up 5 bases; unmatched junction bases: 6.

The rearrangement joins TRBV27 to TRBJ1-1; D unclear. Germline CDR1 reads MNHEY; CDR2 reads SMNVEV (reference sequence). Trimming took 5 bases from V and 4 from J, leaving 17 bases between them. The CDR3 is made up of 15 amino acids. CDR3 nucleotide sequence: TGTGCCAGCAGTCCCTCCAAAGGATGGAGCACTGAAGCTTTCTTT. Amino acid sequence: CASSPSKGWSTEAFF.

This rearrangement joins TRBV5-4 to TRBJ2-3, with TRBD2 as a possible D gene (5 bases). Germline assignment: CDR1 SGHNT and CDR2 YYREEE (reference sequence). Trimming shortened V by 0 bases and J by 2 bases, and 13 bases separated the two germline ends. CDR3 length: 16 residues. CDR3 sequence reads: CASSLGLRLATDTQYF. CDR3 DNA sequence: TGTGCCAGCAGCTTGGGTCTGAGGCTAGCCACAGATACGCAGTATTTT.

By sample share, this clone is medium-sized. This chain uses TRBV9 with TRBJ2-3, with 12 bases lining up with TRBD2. The CDR3 has 17 amino acids. The germline V gene has CDR1 SGDLS and CDR2 YYNGEE. Trimming removed 0 bases from V and 5 bases from J; junction bases left unmatched: 7. CDR3 protein: CASSVVPSGGAGDTQYF. DNA of the CDR3: TGTGCCAGCAGCGTAGTTCCTAGCGGGGGGGCTGGAGATACGCAGTATTTT.

This chain's CDR3 is CASSIGDGSGNTIYF. The CDR3 coding sequence is TGCGCCAGCAGCATAGGGGACGGCTCTGGAAACACCATATATTTT. The chain joins TRBV5-1 to TRBJ1-3; weak D call: TRBD1 (5 bases). CDR1 and CDR2 from the germline V gene are SGHRS and YFSETQ. Trimming took off 4 bases at V and 0 bases at J, with 11 bases between the two ends. This CDR3 is built from 15 residues.

The chain joins TRBV14 to TRBJ2-6; 11 bases fit TRBD2. The germline V gene has CDR1 SGHDN and CDR2 FVKESK. The CDR3 has 19 residues. V shed 3 bases, J shed 1 base, and the junction held 8 bases outside the gene matches. The CDR3 DNA reads as TGTGCCAGCAGCCACAGAACCGGGACTAGCGGATCTGGGGCCAACGTCCTGACTTTC. Protein: CASSHRTGTSGSGANVLTF.

The gene calls are TRBV6-6 and TRBJ2-7; D is tentatively TRBD1 or TRBD2 (6 bases each). Trimming took 2 bases from V and 3 from J, leaving 14 bases between them. Germline V gene lookup returns CDR1 MNHNY and CDR2 SVGAGI (reference sequence). CDR3 length: 15 amino acids. The CDR3 is CASSYGGVTGYEQYF. The CDR3 DNA follows: TGTGCCAGCAGTTACGGAGGGGTGACAGGCTACGAGCAGTACTTC.

This clone was counted between two and nine times. The CDR3 DNA is TGTGCCAGCAGTTACTCAACAGGGTGGACCGGGGAGCTGTTTTTT. Amino acids: CASSYSTGWTGELFF. The chain links TRBV6-5 to TRBJ2-2; a possible D gene is TRBD1 (6 bases). The V end lost 0 bases, the J end lost 5 bases, and 10 bases lay between the germline ends. The CDR3 is 15 residues long. Looked up from germline, CDR1 is MNHEY and CDR2 is SVGAGI.

This clone was observed a handful of times. The genes are TRBV12-5 and TRBJ2-3; D unresolved. The V gene's germline CDR1 is LGHNT and CDR2 FRNRAP. CDR3 length equals 14 residues. Deletions cut 1 base from V and 0 bases from J, with 5 bases between. Here the CDR3 DNA reads TGTGCTAGTGGTTTGGGGTTAAGCACAGATACGCAGTATTTT. Translation: CASGLGLSTDTQYF.

This chain connects TRBV5-8 to TRBJ2-2; TRBD2 is a possible D gene (5 bases). Trimming pared 0 bases from V and 3 bases from J, leaving 12 bases between. The CDR3 contains 16 residues. Germline V gene lookup returns CDR1 SGHTS and CDR2 YDEGEE. The CDR3 region is CASSLARGSDTGELFF. The DNA for the CDR3 is TGTGCCAGCAGCTTGGCCCGGGGATCCGACACCGGGGAGCTGTTTTTT.